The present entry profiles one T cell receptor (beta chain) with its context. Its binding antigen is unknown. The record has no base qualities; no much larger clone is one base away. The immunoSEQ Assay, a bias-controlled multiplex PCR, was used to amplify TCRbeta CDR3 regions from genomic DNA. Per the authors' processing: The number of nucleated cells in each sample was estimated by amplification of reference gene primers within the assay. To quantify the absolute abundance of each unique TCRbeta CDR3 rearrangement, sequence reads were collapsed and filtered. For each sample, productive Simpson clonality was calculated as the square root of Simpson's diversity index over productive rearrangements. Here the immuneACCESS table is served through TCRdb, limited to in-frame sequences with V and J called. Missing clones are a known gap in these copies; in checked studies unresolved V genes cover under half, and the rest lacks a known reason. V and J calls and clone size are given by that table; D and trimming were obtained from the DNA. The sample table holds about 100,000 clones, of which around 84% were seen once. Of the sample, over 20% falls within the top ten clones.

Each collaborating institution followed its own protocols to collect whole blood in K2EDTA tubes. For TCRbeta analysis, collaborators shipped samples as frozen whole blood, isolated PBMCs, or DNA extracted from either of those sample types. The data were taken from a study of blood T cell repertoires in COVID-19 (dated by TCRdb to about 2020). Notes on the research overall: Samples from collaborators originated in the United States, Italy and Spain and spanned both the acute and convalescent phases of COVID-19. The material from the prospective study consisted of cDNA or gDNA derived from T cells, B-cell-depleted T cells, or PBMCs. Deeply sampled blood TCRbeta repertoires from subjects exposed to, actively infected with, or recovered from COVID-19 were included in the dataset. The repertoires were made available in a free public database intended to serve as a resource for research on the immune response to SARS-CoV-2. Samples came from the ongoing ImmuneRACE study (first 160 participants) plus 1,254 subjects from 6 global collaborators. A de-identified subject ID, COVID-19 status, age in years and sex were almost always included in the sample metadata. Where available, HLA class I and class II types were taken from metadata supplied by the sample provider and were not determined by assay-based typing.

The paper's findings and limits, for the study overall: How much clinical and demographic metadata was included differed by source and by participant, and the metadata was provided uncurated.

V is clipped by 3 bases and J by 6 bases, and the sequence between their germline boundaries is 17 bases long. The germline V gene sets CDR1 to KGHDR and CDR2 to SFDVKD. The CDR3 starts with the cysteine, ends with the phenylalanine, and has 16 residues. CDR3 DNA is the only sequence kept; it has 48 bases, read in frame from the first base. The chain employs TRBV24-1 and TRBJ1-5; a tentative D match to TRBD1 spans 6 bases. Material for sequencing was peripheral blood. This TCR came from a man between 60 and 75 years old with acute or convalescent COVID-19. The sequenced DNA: TGTGCCACCAGTGATCCTTCAGGGGCACGGGGTCAGCCCCAGCATTTT. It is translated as CATSDPSGARGQPQHF.